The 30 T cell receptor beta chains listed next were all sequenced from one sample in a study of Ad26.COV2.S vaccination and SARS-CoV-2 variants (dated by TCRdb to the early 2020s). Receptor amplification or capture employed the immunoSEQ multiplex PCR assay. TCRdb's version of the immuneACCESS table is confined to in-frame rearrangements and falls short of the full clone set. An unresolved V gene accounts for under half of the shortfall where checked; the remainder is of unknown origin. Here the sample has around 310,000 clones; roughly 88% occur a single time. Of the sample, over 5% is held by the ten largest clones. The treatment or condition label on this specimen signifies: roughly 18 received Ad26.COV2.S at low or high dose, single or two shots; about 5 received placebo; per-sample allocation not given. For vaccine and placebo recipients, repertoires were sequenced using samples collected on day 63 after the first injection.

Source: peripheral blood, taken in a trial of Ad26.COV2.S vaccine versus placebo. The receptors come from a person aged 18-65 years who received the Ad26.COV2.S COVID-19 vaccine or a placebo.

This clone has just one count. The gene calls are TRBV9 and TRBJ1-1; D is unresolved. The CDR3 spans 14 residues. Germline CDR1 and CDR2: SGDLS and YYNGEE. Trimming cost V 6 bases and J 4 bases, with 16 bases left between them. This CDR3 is CASTNDPKGTEAFF. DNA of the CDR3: TGTGCCAGCACCAACGACCCCAAAGGCACTGAAGCTTTCTTT.

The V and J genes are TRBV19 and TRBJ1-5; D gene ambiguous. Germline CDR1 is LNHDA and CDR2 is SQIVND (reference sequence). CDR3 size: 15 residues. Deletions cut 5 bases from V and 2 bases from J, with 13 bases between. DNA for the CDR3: TGTGCCAGTAGTTCTTCAGCGTATGGCAATCAGCCCCAGCATTTT. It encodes CASSSSAYGNQPQHF.

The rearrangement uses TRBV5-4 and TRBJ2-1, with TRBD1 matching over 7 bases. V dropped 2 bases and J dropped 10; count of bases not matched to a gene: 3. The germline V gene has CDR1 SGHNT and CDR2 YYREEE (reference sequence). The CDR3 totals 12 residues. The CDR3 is CASSLQGWEQFF. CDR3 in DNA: TGTGCCAGCAGCTTACAGGGGTGGGAGCAGTTCTTC.

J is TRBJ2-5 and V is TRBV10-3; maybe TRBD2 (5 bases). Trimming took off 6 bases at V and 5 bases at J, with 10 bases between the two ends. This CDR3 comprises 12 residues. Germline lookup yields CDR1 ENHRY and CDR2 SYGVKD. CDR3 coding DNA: TGTGCCATCAGCTCCCTAGCTGAGACCCAGTACTTC. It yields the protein CAISSLAETQYF.

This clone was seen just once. CDR3 amino acids: CASSQTTGTSGSNEQFF. Here the CDR3 DNA reads TGCGCCAGCAGCCAAACCACCGGGACTAGCGGGAGTAATGAGCAGTTCTTC. This chain joins TRBV4-1 and TRBJ2-1; 14 positions agree with TRBD2. V shed 2 bases, J shed 7 bases, and the junction held 7 bases outside the gene matches. Germline V gene lookup returns CDR1 MGHRA and CDR2 YSYEKL. The CDR3 runs 17 residues.

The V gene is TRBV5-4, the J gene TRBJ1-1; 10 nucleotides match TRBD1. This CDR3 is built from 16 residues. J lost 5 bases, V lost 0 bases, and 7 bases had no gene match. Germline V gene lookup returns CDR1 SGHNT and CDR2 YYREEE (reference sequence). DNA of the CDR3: TGTGCCAGCAGCTTGGTGGGACAGGGGATAAGTACTGAAGCTTTCTTT. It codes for CASSLVGQGISTEAFF.

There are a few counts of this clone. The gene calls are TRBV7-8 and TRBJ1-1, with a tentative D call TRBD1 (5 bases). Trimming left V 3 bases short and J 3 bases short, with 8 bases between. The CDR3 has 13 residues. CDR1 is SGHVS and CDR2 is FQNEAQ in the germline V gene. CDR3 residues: CASSLTDYTEAFF. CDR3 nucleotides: TGTGCCAGCAGCTTGACAGATTACACTGAAGCTTTCTTT.

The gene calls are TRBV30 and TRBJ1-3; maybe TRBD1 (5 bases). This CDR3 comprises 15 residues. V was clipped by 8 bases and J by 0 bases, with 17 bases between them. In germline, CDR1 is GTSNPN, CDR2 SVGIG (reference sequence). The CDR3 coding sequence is TGTGCCGGAGTCAGGGCTCCGGGCTCTGGAAACACCATATATTTT. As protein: CAGVRAPGSGNTIYF. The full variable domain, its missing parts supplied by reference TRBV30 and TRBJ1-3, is SQTIHQWPATLVQPVGSPLSLECTVEGTSNPNLYWYRQAAGRGLQLLFYSVGIGQISSEVPQNLSASRPQDRQFILSSKKLLLSDSGFYLCAGVRAPGSGNTIYFGEGSWLTVV.

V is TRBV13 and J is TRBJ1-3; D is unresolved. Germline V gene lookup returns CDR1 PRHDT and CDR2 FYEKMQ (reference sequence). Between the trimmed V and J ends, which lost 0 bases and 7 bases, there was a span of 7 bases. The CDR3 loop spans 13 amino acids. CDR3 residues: CASSLGEKNTIYF. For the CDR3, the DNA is TGTGCCAGCAGCTTAGGGGAGAAGAACACCATATATTTT.

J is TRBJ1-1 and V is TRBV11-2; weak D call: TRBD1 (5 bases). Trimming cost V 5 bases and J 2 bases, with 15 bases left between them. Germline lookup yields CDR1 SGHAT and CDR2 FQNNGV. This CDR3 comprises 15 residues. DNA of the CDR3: TGTGCCAGCAGCGCGTCATACAGGAAAAACACTGAAGCTTTCTTT. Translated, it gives CASSASYRKNTEAFF.

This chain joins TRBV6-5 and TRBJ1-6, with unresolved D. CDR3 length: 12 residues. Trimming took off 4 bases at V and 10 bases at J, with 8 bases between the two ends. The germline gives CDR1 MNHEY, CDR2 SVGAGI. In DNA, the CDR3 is TGTGCCAGCAGTTTATTCAGCTCACCCCTCCACTTT. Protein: CASSLFSSPLHF.

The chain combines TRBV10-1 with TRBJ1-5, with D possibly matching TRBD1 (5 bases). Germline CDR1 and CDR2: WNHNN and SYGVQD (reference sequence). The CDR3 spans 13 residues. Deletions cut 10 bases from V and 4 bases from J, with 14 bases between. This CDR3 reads CATSRGFNQPQHF. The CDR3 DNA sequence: TGCGCCACCAGCCGGGGGTTTAATCAGCCCCAGCATTTT.

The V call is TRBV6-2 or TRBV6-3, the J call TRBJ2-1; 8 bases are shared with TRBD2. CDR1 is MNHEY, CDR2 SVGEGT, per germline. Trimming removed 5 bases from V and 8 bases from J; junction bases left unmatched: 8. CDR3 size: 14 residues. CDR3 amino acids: CASSLTSEIDEQFF. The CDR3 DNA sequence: TGTGCCAGCAGTCTGACTAGCGAGATTGATGAGCAGTTCTTC.

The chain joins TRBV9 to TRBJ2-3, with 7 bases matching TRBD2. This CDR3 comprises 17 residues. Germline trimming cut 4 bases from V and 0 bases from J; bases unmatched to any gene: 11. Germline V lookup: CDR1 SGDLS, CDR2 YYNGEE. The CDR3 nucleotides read TGTGCCAGCAGCTCCCCCAGGGTAGCGGGTAGCACAGATACGCAGTATTTT. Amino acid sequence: CASSSPRVAGSTDTQYF.

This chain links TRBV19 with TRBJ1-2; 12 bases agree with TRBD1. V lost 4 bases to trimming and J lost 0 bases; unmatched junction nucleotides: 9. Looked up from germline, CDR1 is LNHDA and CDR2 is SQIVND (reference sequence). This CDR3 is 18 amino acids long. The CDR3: CASSKGDRGRNTNYGYTF. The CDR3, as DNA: TGTGCCAGTAGTAAAGGGGACAGGGGGCGCAATACTAACTATGGCTACACCTTC.

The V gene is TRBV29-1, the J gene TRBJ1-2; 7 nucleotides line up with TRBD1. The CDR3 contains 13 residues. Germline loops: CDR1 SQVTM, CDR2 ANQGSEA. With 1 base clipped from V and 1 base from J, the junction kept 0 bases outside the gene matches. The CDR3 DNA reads TGCAGCGTTGAAGGACAGGGTAACTATGGCTACACCTTC. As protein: CSVEGQGNYGYTF.

This CDR3 reads CASSIRQLDSYEQYF. As DNA, the CDR3 is TGTGCCAGTAGTATCCGACAGCTAGACTCCTACGAGCAGTACTTC. The rearrangement uses TRBV19 and TRBJ2-7, with D tentatively TRBD1 (5 bases). The CDR3 is 15 residues long. Looked up from germline, CDR1 is LNHDA and CDR2 is SQIVND (reference sequence). The V end lost 3 bases, the J end lost 0 bases, and 12 bases lay between the germline ends.

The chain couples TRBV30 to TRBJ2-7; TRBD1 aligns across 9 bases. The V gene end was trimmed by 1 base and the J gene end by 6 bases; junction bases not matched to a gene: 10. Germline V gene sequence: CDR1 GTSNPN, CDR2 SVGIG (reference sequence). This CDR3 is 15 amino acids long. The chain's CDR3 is CAWSGGGTGYREQYV. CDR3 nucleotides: TGTGCCTGGAGTGGGGGTGGGACAGGGTATCGCGAGCAGTACGTC.

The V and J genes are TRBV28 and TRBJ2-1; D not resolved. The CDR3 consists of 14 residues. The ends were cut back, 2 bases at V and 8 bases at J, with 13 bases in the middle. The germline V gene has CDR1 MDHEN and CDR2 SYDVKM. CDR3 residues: CASSLIWARDEQFF. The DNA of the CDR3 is TGTGCCAGCAGTTTAATCTGGGCTAGGGATGAGCAGTTCTTC.

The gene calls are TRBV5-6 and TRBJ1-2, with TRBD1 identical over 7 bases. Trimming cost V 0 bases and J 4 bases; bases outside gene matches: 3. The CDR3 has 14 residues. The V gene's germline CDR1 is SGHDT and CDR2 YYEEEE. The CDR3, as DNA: TGTGCCAGCAGCTTGGCGGACAGGACCTATGGCTACACCTTC. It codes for CASSLADRTYGYTF.

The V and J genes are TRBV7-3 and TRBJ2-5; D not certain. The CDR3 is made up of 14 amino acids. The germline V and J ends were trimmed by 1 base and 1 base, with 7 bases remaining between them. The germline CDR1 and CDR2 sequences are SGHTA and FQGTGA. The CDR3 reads CASSLMGGQETQYF. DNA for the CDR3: TGTGCCAGCAGCTTAATGGGTGGCCAAGAGACCCAGTACTTC.

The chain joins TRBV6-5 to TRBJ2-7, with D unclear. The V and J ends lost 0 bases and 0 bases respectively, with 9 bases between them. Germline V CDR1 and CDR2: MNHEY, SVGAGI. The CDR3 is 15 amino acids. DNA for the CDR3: TGTGCCAGCAGTTACTCCGGCAGAAGCTCCTACGAGCAGTACTTC. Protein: CASSYSGRSSYEQYF.

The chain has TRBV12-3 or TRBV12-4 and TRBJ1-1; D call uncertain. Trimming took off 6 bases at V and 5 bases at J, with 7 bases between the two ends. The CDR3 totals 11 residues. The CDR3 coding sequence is TGTGCCAGCAGCGGGTTGACTGAAGCTTTCTTT. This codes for CASSGLTEAFF.

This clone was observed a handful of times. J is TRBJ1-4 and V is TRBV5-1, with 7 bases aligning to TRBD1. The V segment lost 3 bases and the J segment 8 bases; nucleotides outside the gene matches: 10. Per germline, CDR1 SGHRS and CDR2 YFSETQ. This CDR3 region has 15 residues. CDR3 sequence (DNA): TGCGCCAGCAGCTCGTCACAGGGGCCAGGGGAAAAACTGTTTTTT. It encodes CASSSSQGPGEKLFF.

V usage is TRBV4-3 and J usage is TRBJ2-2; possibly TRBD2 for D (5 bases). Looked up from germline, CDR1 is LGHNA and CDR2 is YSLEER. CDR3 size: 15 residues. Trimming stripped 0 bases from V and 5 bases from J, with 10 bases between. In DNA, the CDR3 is TGCGCCAGCAGCCAAGACAGAGGGCAAACCGGGGAGCTGTTTTTT. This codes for CASSQDRGQTGELFF.

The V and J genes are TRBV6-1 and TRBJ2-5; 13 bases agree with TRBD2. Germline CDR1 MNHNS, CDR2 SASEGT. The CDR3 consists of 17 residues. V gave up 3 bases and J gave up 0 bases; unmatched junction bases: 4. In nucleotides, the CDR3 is TGTGCCAGCAGTGAGGGACTAGCGGGACCGTACCAAGAGACCCAGTACTTC. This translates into CASSEGLAGPYQETQYF.

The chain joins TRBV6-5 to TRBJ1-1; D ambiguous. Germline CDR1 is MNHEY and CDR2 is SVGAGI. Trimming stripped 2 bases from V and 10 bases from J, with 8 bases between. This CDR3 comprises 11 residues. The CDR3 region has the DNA TGTGCCAGCAGTTACAGGCGTGTAGCTTTCTTT. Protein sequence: CASSYRRVAFF.

The CDR3 region is CASSELGDRGRNSPLHF. CDR3 nucleotides: TGTGCCAGCAGTGAATTAGGGGACAGGGGTCGGAATTCACCCCTCCACTTT. The chain couples TRBV25-1 to TRBJ1-6; 10 bases are shared with TRBD1. This CDR3 contains 17 residues. The germline gives CDR1 MGHDK, CDR2 SYGVNS. V trimming: 1 base; J trimming: 7 bases; junction bases outside the gene matches: 7.

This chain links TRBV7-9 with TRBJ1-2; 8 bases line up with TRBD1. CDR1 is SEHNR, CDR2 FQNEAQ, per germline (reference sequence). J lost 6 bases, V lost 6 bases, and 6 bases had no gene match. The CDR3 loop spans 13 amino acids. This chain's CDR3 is CASRNGQGDGYTF. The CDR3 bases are TGTGCCAGCAGAAACGGACAGGGCGATGGCTACACCTTC.

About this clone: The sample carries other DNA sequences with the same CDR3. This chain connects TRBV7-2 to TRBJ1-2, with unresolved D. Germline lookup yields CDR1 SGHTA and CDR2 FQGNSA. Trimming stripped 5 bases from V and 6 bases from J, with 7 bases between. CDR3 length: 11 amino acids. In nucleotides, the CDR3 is TGTGCCAGCAGCCCCGGAAATGGCTACACCTTC. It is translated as CASSPGNGYTF.